This TCR beta chain was retrieved from a study of PD-L1 blockade in urothelial cancer. This CDR3 is built from 15 residues. With V trimmed by 4 bases and J by 2 bases, 8 bases remained unmatched. Germline CDR1 and CDR2: LGHNA and YSLEER. Time point in this sample: pretreatment peripheral blood. TCRdb's copy holds only in-frame clones and misses some; the assay was immunoSEQ multiplex PCR. The profile covers about 50,000 clones, with roughly four fifths appearing a single time and approximately 4% taken by the ten largest. The sequence was obtained from a man aged 65 to 85 with urothelial cancer. This chain connects TRBV4-3 to TRBJ2-7; the match to TRBD1 covers 7 bases. Source: PBMCs, taken around atezolizumab (anti-PD-L1) treatment. The CDR3 DNA sequence: TGCGCCAGCAGCCCTACTACAGGGACAGCCTACGAGCAGTACTTC. Its translation is CASSPTTGTAYEQYF.